These 27 T cell receptor beta chains originate from one sample sequenced in a study of blood T cell repertoires in COVID-19. Only in-frame clones appear in the TCRdb table, and some are missing; sequencing was by immunoSEQ multiplex PCR. The table includes roughly 57,000 clones, 75% to 95% detected once. The sample comprised peripheral blood. The origin of the receptors is a man older than 75 with acute or convalescent COVID-19.

The rearrangement links TRBV5-6 to TRBJ2-5; 9 bases map to TRBD1. Germline V gene sequence: CDR1 SGHDT, CDR2 YYEEEE. The CDR3 is 16 residues long. The V gene end was trimmed by 2 bases and the J gene end by 1 base; junction bases not matched to a gene: 6. The CDR3 protein is CASSLPGQGIQETQYF. DNA for the CDR3: TGTGCCAGCAGCTTACCGGGACAGGGAATCCAAGAGACCCAGTACTTC.

The CDR3: CASSLGQGTTEAFF. DNA for the CDR3: TGTGCCAGCAGCCTGGGACAGGGAACCACTGAAGCTTTCTTT. V and J are TRBV3-1 (or the pseudogene TRBV3-2) and TRBJ1-1, with 9 bases identical to TRBD1. This CDR3 has 14 amino acids. Trimming took 4 bases from V and 4 from J; bases not matched to a gene: 4. Germline-derived CDR1 and CDR2 are LGHDT and YNNKEL (reference sequence).

The gene calls are TRBV9 and TRBJ1-2; 9 bases map to TRBD1. Germline values: CDR1 SGDLS, CDR2 YYNGEE. J was trimmed by 3 bases and V by 3 bases; bases with no gene match: 3. The CDR3 extends over 14 amino acids. The CDR3 DNA reads as TGTGCCAGCAGCGAGGGACAGGGTCACTATGGCTACACCTTC. This sequence encodes CASSEGQGHYGYTF.

The rearrangement joins TRBV18 to TRBJ2-5, with 8 bases that match TRBD2. The CDR3 has 15 residues. After removal of 5 bases from V and 5 bases from J, the junction contained 10 bases not matched to a gene. Germline V CDR1 and CDR2: KGHSH, LQKENI. CDR3 residues: CASSSTSGRWETQYF. As DNA, the CDR3 is TGTGCCAGCTCATCCACTAGCGGTCGGTGGGAGACCCAGTACTTC.

J is TRBJ2-7 and V is TRBV5-1; 7 bases are a match to TRBD1. Germline CDR1 SGHRS, CDR2 YFSETQ. This CDR3 spans 14 amino acids. After removal of 4 bases from V and 4 bases from J, the junction contained 8 bases not matched to a gene. The CDR3: CASSLATGRYEQYF. Here the CDR3 DNA reads TGCGCCAGCAGCCTCGCGACAGGGAGATACGAGCAGTACTTC. The variable domain in full, with the rest retrieved from reference TRBV5-1 and TRBJ2-7, is KAGVTQTPRYLIKTRGQQVTLSCSPISGHRSVSWYQQTPGQGLQFLFEYFSETQRNKGNFPGRFSGRQFSNSRSEMNVSTLELGDSALYLCASSLATGRYEQYFGPGTRLTVT.

This clone occurred once. The V and J genes are TRBV6-5 and TRBJ1-3; maybe TRBD1 (5 bases). Trimming cost V 6 bases and J 8 bases, with 20 bases left between them. There are 15 residues in the CDR3. Germline CDR1 and CDR2: MNHEY and SVGAGI. The CDR3 sequence is CASSSGGAETDTIYF. The CDR3 DNA is TGTGCCAGCAGCTCCGGAGGGGCAGAGACCGACACCATATATTTT.

The chain uses TRBV6-5 and TRBJ2-1; 9 bases line up with TRBD2. Germline trimming cut 2 bases from V and 4 bases from J; bases unmatched to any gene: 6. Looked up from germline, CDR1 is MNHEY and CDR2 is SVGAGI. CDR3 size: 16 residues. CDR3 sequence (DNA): TGTGCCAGCAGTTACCGCCCGAGCGGGGGGTACAATGAGCAGTTCTTC. The encoded protein is CASSYRPSGGYNEQFF.

This clone has just one count. The genes are TRBV24-1 and TRBJ2-1, with TRBD2 identical over 9 bases. This CDR3 spans 19 amino acids. The germline CDR1 and CDR2 sequences are KGHDR and SFDVKD. Losses at the gene ends were 3 bases for V and 1 base for J; bases not matched to a gene: 12. In DNA, the CDR3 is TGTGCCACCAGTGATCCCCAGCGGGGGGCGGCGAAATCCTACAATGAGCAGTTCTTC. Amino acid sequence: CATSDPQRGAAKSYNEQFF.

The chain has TRBV5-4 and TRBJ1-4; the D gene is possibly TRBD1 (5 bases). The germline gives CDR1 SGHNT, CDR2 YYREEE (reference sequence). This CDR3 is 15 amino acids long. V shed 0 bases and J shed 1 base, with 7 bases lying between them. CDR3 sequence reads: CASSLAGGTNEKLFF. DNA for the CDR3: TGTGCCAGCAGCTTGGCCGGGGGAACTAATGAAAAACTGTTTTTT.

This clone has just one count. J is TRBJ2-7 and V is TRBV30, with TRBD2 identical over 11 bases. Looked up from germline, CDR1 is GTSNPN and CDR2 is SVGIG (reference sequence). V shed 4 bases and J 0 bases; nucleotides not matched to a gene: 11. This CDR3 is built from 17 residues. The CDR3, as DNA: TGTGCCTGGAACCCTAGCGGGGGGTCTCCGAGCTCCTACGAGCAGTACTTC. The encoded protein is CAWNPSGGSPSSYEQYF.

This clone was detected once. The chain links TRBV5-4 to TRBJ2-5, with unresolved D. In germline, CDR1 is SGHNT, CDR2 YYREEE (reference sequence). The CDR3 totals 15 residues. Trimming stripped 0 bases from V and 0 bases from J, with 9 bases between. CDR3 region: CASSLGSQYQETQYF. CDR3 in DNA: TGTGCCAGCAGCTTGGGTAGCCAGTACCAAGAGACCCAGTACTTC.

Regarding this clone: This same CDR3 is encoded by further DNA sequences in the sample. The rearrangement joins TRBV9 to TRBJ2-7, with TRBD2 matching 7 bases. Trimming at V came to 0 bases and at J to 1 base, leaving 4 bases not matched to a gene. Looked up from germline, CDR1 is SGDLS and CDR2 is YYNGEE. The length of the CDR3 is 15 residues. This chain's CDR3 is CASSVAGGLSYEQYF. In DNA form, the CDR3 reads TGTGCCAGCAGCGTAGCGGGGGGTTTATCCTACGAGCAGTACTTC.

This chain connects TRBV28 to TRBJ2-2; 7 nucleotides agree with TRBD1. The CDR3 sequence is 15 residues long. Germline assignment: CDR1 MDHEN and CDR2 SYDVKM. The V gene end was trimmed by 6 bases and the J gene end by 6 bases; junction bases not matched to a gene: 10. The CDR3 reads CASRTSWGQPGELFF. DNA of the CDR3: TGTGCCAGCAGAACATCCTGGGGACAGCCCGGGGAGCTGTTTTTT. Filled out from reference TRBV28 and TRBJ2-2, the complete variable domain reads DVKVTQSSRYLVKRTGEKVFLECVQDMDHENMFWYRQDPGLGLRLIYFSYDVKMKEKGDIPEGYSVSREKKERFSLILESASTNQTSMYLCASRTSWGQPGELFFGEGSRLTVL.

This chain links TRBV19 with TRBJ2-1, with 7 bases identical to TRBD2. V dropped 5 bases and J dropped 6; count of bases not matched to a gene: 10. Germline lookup yields CDR1 LNHDA and CDR2 SQIVND (reference sequence). The CDR3 is made up of 15 amino acids. The CDR3 sequence: CASSARGESSNEQFF. CDR3 DNA sequence: TGTGCCAGTAGTGCACGGGGGGAGTCCAGCAATGAGCAGTTCTTC.

The J gene is TRBJ2-5, the V gene TRBV2; D is possibly TRBD2 (6 bases). The CDR3 contains 15 residues. The germline V gene encodes CDR1 SNHLY and CDR2 FYNNEI. Trimming removed 3 bases from V and 4 bases from J, with 15 bases in between. The CDR3 DNA follows: TGTGCCAGCAGTGAGGCTAGCGTAACGGGAGAGACCCAGTACTTC. Protein: CASSEASVTGETQYF.

V gene TRBV28 combines with J gene TRBJ1-1; D gene unclear. The CDR3 contains 14 residues. Trimming stripped 2 bases from V and 0 bases from J, with 7 bases between. The germline V gene encodes CDR1 MDHEN and CDR2 SYDVKM. This CDR3 is CASSLGGLNTEAFF. The CDR3 coding sequence is TGTGCCAGCAGTTTAGGAGGACTGAACACTGAAGCTTTCTTT.

The chain carries TRBV5-1 and TRBJ2-7; a weak D match, TRBD1 (5 bases). Germline V gene lookup returns CDR1 SGHRS and CDR2 YFSETQ. The V gene lost 4 bases and the J gene lost 3 bases, with 14 bases spanning the gap. There are 14 residues in the CDR3. This chain's CDR3 is CASSEGVLGYEQYF. Here the CDR3 DNA reads TGCGCCAGCAGCGAAGGGGTTCTTGGCTACGAGCAGTACTTC.

The sample holds one count of this clone. The chain joins TRBV28 to TRBJ2-7; TRBD1 matches 7 bases. The V and J ends lost 4 bases and 4 bases, in that order; junction bases with no gene match: 10. Germline assignment: CDR1 MDHEN and CDR2 SYDVKM. The CDR3 extends over 15 amino acids. CDR3 sequence (DNA): TGTGCCAGCAGTTACTCACAGGGGTCGCGTTACGAGCAGTACTTC. Encoded protein: CASSYSQGSRYEQYF. Filled out from reference TRBV28 and TRBJ2-7, the complete variable domain reads DVKVTQSSRYLVKRTGEKVFLECVQDMDHENMFWYRQDPGLGLRLIYFSYDVKMKEKGDIPEGYSVSREKKERFSLILESASTNQTSMYLCASSYSQGSRYEQYFGPGTRLTVT.

The chain's CDR3 is CASSLGTGGGGYTF. The DNA of the CDR3 is TGCGCCAGCAGCTTGGGGACAGGGGGCGGAGGCTACACCTTC. The gene calls are TRBV5-1 and TRBJ1-2, with 11 positions matching TRBD1. Germline values: CDR1 SGHRS, CDR2 YFSETQ. The CDR3 has 14 residues. Trimming took 0 bases from V and 8 from J; bases not matched to a gene: 3.

With respect to this clone: A junction end diverges from the germline sequence, so it may reflect a read error. The rearrangement uses TRBV5-6 and TRBJ2-1, with TRBD1 matching over 9 bases. The length of the CDR3 is 12 residues. Looked up from germline, CDR1 is SGHDT and CDR2 is YYEEEE. As DNA, the CDR3 is TGTGCCAGCAGCTTGAGGGACAGGGCCCCGATCTTC. This sequence encodes CASSLRDRAPIF.

V is TRBV19 and J is TRBJ2-7, with a weak D call TRBD1 (5 bases). Deletions cut 5 bases from V and 2 bases from J, with 10 bases between. Germline V gives CDR1 LNHDA, CDR2 SQIVND (reference sequence). The CDR3 extends over 13 amino acids. DNA of the CDR3: TGTGCCAGTAGTGCCACAGGTACCTACGAGCAGTACTTC. Protein sequence: CASSATGTYEQYF.

V is TRBV6-5 and J is TRBJ1-2, with unresolved D. Germline loops: CDR1 MNHEY, CDR2 SVGAGI. The V and J ends lost 7 bases and 4 bases respectively, with 10 bases between them. This CDR3 comprises 12 residues. The CDR3 loop reads CASTGNSYGYTF. The CDR3 DNA is TGTGCCAGCACCGGCAACAGCTATGGCTACACCTTC.

V usage is TRBV5-4 and J usage is TRBJ2-5, with D perhaps matching TRBD2 (7 bases). V lost 4 bases, J lost 2 bases, and 18 bases lay in between. The CDR3 totals 16 residues. CDR1 and CDR2 from the germline V gene are SGHNT and YYREEE (reference sequence). The CDR3 DNA follows: TGTGCCAGCAGCCCGCGGAGGGGGGGGCCTCAAGAGACCCAGTACTTC. Translation: CASSPRRGGPQETQYF.

V gene TRBV5-4 combines with J gene TRBJ1-4, with TRBD1 as a possible D gene (6 bases). The CDR3 consists of 15 residues. Germline V gene lookup returns CDR1 SGHNT and CDR2 YYREEE (reference sequence). V lost 3 bases, J lost 0 bases, and 9 bases lay in between. The CDR3 here is CASSSEGATNEKLFF. CDR3 DNA: TGTGCCAGCAGCTCAGAGGGGGCAACTAATGAAAAACTGTTTTTT.

This rearrangement joins TRBV10-3 to TRBJ2-1; 14 nucleotides line up with TRBD2. Germline CDR1 reads ENHRY; CDR2 reads SYGVKD. The V segment lost 7 bases and the J segment 7 bases; nucleotides outside the gene matches: 6. The CDR3 spans 15 residues. This CDR3 is CAIKPGTSGGNEQFF. CDR3 nucleotides: TGTGCCATCAAACCCGGGACTAGCGGGGGTAATGAGCAGTTCTTC.

The chain combines TRBV19 with TRBJ2-7; D may be TRBD2 (6 bases). CDR3 length equals 13 residues. Germline V gene lookup returns CDR1 LNHDA and CDR2 SQIVND (reference sequence). Trimming removed 0 bases from V and 7 bases from J, with 10 bases in between. The CDR3 is CASSIDTGGEQYF. The DNA for the CDR3 is TGTGCCAGTAGTATAGATACAGGAGGGGAGCAGTACTTC. The variable domain in full, completed from reference TRBV19 and TRBJ2-7, reads DGGITQSPKYLFRKEGQNVTLSCEQNLNHDAMYWYRQDPGQGLRLIYYSQIVNDFQKGDIAEGYSVSREKKESFPLTVTSAQKNPTAFYLCASSIDTGGEQYFGPGTRLTVT.

This sequence joins TRBV30 and TRBJ2-5, with D perhaps matching TRBD1 (5 bases). Germline loops: CDR1 GTSNPN, CDR2 SVGIG (reference sequence). There are 14 residues in the CDR3. The V gene lost 3 bases and the J gene lost 1 base, with 12 bases spanning the gap. CDR3 sequence (DNA): TGTGCCTGGAGAAACAGGTTTATCCAAGAGACCCAGTACTTC. Protein sequence: CAWRNRFIQETQYF. Supplemented by reference TRBV30 and TRBJ2-5, the full variable domain reads SQTIHQWPATLVQPVGSPLSLECTVEGTSNPNLYWYRQAAGRGLQLLFYSVGIGQISSEVPQNLSASRPQDRQFILSSKKLLLSDSGFYLCAWRNRFIQETQYFGPGTRLLVL.